This TCR beta chain came from a study of memory CD4+ T cells and cytomegalovirus serostatus. With regard to this clone: Other DNA sequences in this specimen translate into the identical CDR3.

V shed 0 bases and J 4 bases; nucleotides not matched to a gene: 0. CDR3 size: 15 residues. The germline gives CDR1 MNHNY, CDR2 SVGAGI (reference sequence). The sort gate was single viable CD3+CD4+CD8-CD45RO+ cells for memory CD4+ T cells. CMV serostatus came from serum IgG against pp150, pp28, p38, p52. Data came from immunoSEQ multiplex PCR; TCRdb stores just in-frame clones and leaves some out. The sample lists 56,000 or so clones, over 80% seen once, with 0.4% in the top ten. Sample: memory CD4+ T cells from blood. The TCR sequence derives from an adult in good health and CMV-seronegative. The chain employs TRBV6-6 and TRBJ1-4; 9 nucleotides align to TRBD1. Here the CDR3 reads CASSYSGQGNEKLFF. As DNA, the CDR3 is TGTGCCAGCAGTTACTCGGGACAGGGTAATGAAAAACTGTTTTTT.